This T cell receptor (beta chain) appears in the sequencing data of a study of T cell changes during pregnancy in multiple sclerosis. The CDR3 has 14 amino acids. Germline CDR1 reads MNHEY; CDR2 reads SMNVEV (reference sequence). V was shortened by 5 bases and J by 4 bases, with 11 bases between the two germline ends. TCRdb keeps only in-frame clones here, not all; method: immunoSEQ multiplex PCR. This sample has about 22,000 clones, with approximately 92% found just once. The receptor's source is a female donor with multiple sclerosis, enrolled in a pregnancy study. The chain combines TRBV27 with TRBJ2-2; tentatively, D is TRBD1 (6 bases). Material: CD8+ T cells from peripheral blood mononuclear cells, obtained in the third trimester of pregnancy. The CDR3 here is CASSEGHPTGELFF. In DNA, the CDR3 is TGTGCCAGCAGTGAGGGACACCCCACCGGGGAGCTGTTTTTT.